Shown below are 14 T cell receptor beta chains from a single sample sequenced in a study of blood T cells in healthy people across ages. PCR was performed a second time for about 7 to 11 cycles using a sample-barcoded 5' primer and a J-beta primer mix. TCRdb reanalysed the 5' RACE reads using MiXCR and keeps one entry per CDR3 protein. Here the sample spans 1.4 million or so distinct CDR3 sequences, approximately 42% being singletons. The sample was blood. Every receptor here comes from a woman under 30 in good health.

This clonotype appeared a few times. The rearrangement links TRBV5-1 to TRBJ1-1; D is unresolved. Germline V CDR1 and CDR2: SGHRS, YFSETQ. Trimming left V 0 bases short and J 1 base short, with 7 bases between. The CDR3 is 14 amino acids. CDR3: CASSLDRQNTEAFF. The CDR3, as DNA: TGCGCCAGCAGCTTGGACAGACAGAACACTGAAGCTTTCTTT.

This clonotype has more than one count but fewer than ten. The J gene is TRBJ2-3, the V gene TRBV10-3, with TRBD1 as a possible D gene (6 bases). Trimming took 6 bases from V and 5 from J, leaving 12 bases between them. CDR1 and CDR2 (germline): ENHRY, SYGVKD. This CDR3 is 13 amino acids long. The CDR3 loop reads CAIRGAARDTQYF. For the CDR3, the DNA is TGTGCCATCAGGGGGGCGGCCAGAGATACGCAGTATTTT.

V and J are TRBV20-1 and TRBJ1-3; 9 bases are a match to TRBD1. The CDR3 extends over 15 amino acids. Germline CDR1 is DFQATT and CDR2 is SNEGSKA (reference sequence). CDR3: CSTRTGADQGNTIYF. In DNA, the CDR3 is TGCAGCACTAGGACAGGGGCCGACCAGGGAAACACCATATATTTT.

The chain has TRBV9 and TRBJ2-5; 10 nucleotides line up with TRBD1. The J call could be wrong; TRBJ2-7 is a better fit for the DNA end. Germline V gene sequence: CDR1 SGDLS, CDR2 YYNGEE. The CDR3 is 16 amino acids. The CDR3 DNA is TGTGCCAGCAGCGCAGAAGGACAGGGGGTTAGACACGAGCAGTACTTC. Translating it yields CASSAEGQGVRHEQYF.

V is TRBV30 and J is TRBJ1-6; D gene uncertain. In germline, CDR1 is GTSNPN, CDR2 SVGIG (reference sequence). This CDR3 contains 15 residues. Deletions cut 4 bases from V and 0 bases from J, with 10 bases between. CDR3: CAWMKENSYNSPLHF. Written as DNA, the CDR3 is TGTGCCTGGATGAAGGAGAACTCCTATAATTCACCCCTCCACTTT. Variable domain in full (rest from reference TRBV30 and TRBJ1-6): SQTIHQWPATLVQPVGSPLSLECTVEGTSNPNLYWYRQAAGRGLQLLFYSVGIGQISSEVPQNLSASRPQDRQFILSSKKLLLSDSGFYLCAWMKENSYNSPLHFGNGTRLTVT.

The chain links TRBV6-2 or TRBV6-3 to TRBJ2-1; 7 bases fit TRBD1. This CDR3 has 14 amino acids. J was trimmed by 8 bases and V by 5 bases; bases with no gene match: 9. The germline CDR1 and CDR2 sequences are MNHEY and SVGEGT. This CDR3 is CASSRQGNWDEQFF. As DNA, the CDR3 is TGTGCCAGCAGTAGACAGGGAAACTGGGATGAGCAGTTCTTC.

The V and J genes are TRBV21-1 and TRBJ2-1; the table's D gene call, TRBD2, was not cross checked with the DNA. TRBV21-1 is tagged as a pseudogene. The CDR3 spans 16 residues. The CDR3 DNA sequence: TGTGCCAGCAGGGTAACTAGCGGGAGCTCCTACAATGAGCAGTTCTTC. Residues: CASRVTSGSSYNEQFF.

The chain combines TRBV24-1 with TRBJ2-1; 11 bases are a match to TRBD2. This CDR3 is 14 amino acids long. With 5 bases clipped from V and 12 bases from J, the junction kept 8 bases outside the gene matches. Germline V gene data show CDR1 as KGHDR and CDR2 as SFDVKD. The chain's CDR3 is CATSGISGRERQFF. The CDR3 DNA reads TGTGCCACCAGTGGAATTAGCGGGAGGGAAAGGCAGTTCTTC.

This clonotype was detected only a few times. The rearrangement links TRBV6-1 to TRBJ1-1, with unresolved D. Trimming pared 2 bases from V and 3 bases from J, leaving 13 bases between. This CDR3 comprises 15 residues. Germline assignment: CDR1 MNHNS and CDR2 SASEGT. The CDR3 nucleotides are TGTGCCAGCAGTGAAACTTGGATCGAGGACACTGAAGCTTTCTTT. This sequence encodes CASSETWIEDTEAFF.

This rearrangement joins TRBV6-5 to TRBJ2-1; weak D call: TRBD2 (5 bases). Trimming removed 2 bases at V and 0 bases at J, with 11 bases between. CDR1 MNHEY and CDR2 SVGAGI come from the germline V gene. The CDR3 length is 16 residues. The CDR3 DNA reads as TGTGCCAGCAGTTACCTGGCGGGCTCCTCCTACAATGAGCAGTTCTTC. It specifies CASSYLAGSSYNEQFF.

The table lists this clonotype with a few counts. The rearrangement joins TRBV2 to TRBJ2-1; 7 bases fit TRBD2. Germline trimming cut 5 bases from V and 9 bases from J; bases unmatched to any gene: 16. Germline CDR1 and CDR2: SNHLY and FYNNEI. The CDR3 contains 16 residues. CDR3: CASSLLAVYTIGEQFF. Here the CDR3 DNA reads TGTGCCAGCAGTCTCCTAGCGGTCTATACGATCGGTGAGCAGTTCTTC.

About this clonotype: A read error may account for a junction end that differs from germline. This chain links TRBV7-9 with TRBJ1-2; 7 nucleotides line up with TRBD1. Germline lookup yields CDR1 SEHNR and CDR2 FQNEAQ (reference sequence). There are 16 residues in the CDR3. This CDR3 reads CASSLELLQGDYGHTF. CDR3 coding DNA: TGTGCCAGCAGCTTAGAGCTCCTCCAGGGGGACTATGGCCACACCTTC.

The chain employs TRBV19 and TRBJ2-6; D might be TRBD1 (5 bases). The germline V gene has CDR1 LNHDA and CDR2 SQIVND (reference sequence). This CDR3 is 15 amino acids long. The germline V and J ends were trimmed by 4 bases and 2 bases, with 9 bases remaining between them. CDR3 nucleotides: TGTGCCAGTAGTACTGACAGTACTGGGGCCAACGTCCTGACTTTC. Protein product: CASSTDSTGANVLTF.

The J gene is TRBJ2-5, the V gene TRBV5-1, with 10 bases identical to TRBD1. Germline V lookup: CDR1 SGHRS, CDR2 YFSETQ. V was clipped by 9 bases and J by 11 bases; unmatched bases: 16. The length of the CDR3 is 14 residues. This chain's CDR3 is CATRQGQGNNEQYF. CDR3 nucleotide sequence: TGCGCCACCAGACAGGGACAGGGGAACAATGAGCAGTACTTC.